This TCR beta chain was sequenced in a study of CD8 T cells in Susac syndrome. Reverse transcription of roughly 0.45 to 1 ug RNA was carried out with random hexamers. TCRdb ran MiXCR on the immunoSEQ multiplex PCR reads and lists one entry per CDR3 protein. The top ten hold 0.12% of the sample, which has about 180,000 distinct CDR3 sequences, 85% to 95% seen once. Trimming cost V 3 bases and J 3 bases, with 13 bases left between them. This CDR3 comprises 15 residues. Germline lookup yields CDR1 SGDLS and CDR2 YYNGEE. The TCR originated in a human donor with Susac syndrome. The V and J genes are TRBV9 and TRBJ2-1, with a tentative D call TRBD2 (6 bases). Source material: CD4+ T cells from PBMCs. The CDR3 nucleotides read TGTGCCAGCAGCGCGACCGGGACTTTCTACAATGAGCAGTTCTTC. Amino acids: CASSATGTFYNEQFF.